Listed here are 14 T cell receptor beta chains from one sample, sequenced in a study of blood T cell repertoires in COVID-19 (dated by TCRdb to about 2020). Libraries were built with the immunoSEQ multiplex PCR assay. TCRdb obtained this table from immuneACCESS and retained in-frame rearrangements with V and J assigned. These tables miss some clones; where compared with another copy, unresolved V genes account for less than half of the shortfall, and the remainder is unexplained. Within this sample are roughly 70,000 clones, with roughly three quarters of them counted one time only. The ten largest make up 2% to 2.5% of the sample. The sample consisted of peripheral blood. The origin of the receptors is a man in his 70s with COVID-19, enrolled during active disease.

This clone is a singleton in its sample. The rearrangement joins TRBV6-5 to TRBJ1-1, with D tentatively TRBD1 (6 bases). This CDR3 spans 14 amino acids. Trimming took 4 bases from V and 5 from J, leaving 14 bases between them. Per the germline V gene, CDR1 is MNHEY and CDR2 is SVGAGI. CDR3 nucleotides: TGTGCCAGCAGTTGGTTGACAGGCGGAACTGAAGCTTTCTTT. Its protein is CASSWLTGGTEAFF.

The rearrangement uses TRBV28 and TRBJ2-7; 7 bases fit TRBD1. The CDR3 length is 15 residues. CDR1 is MDHEN and CDR2 is SYDVKM in the germline V gene. Trimming took 9 bases from V and 6 from J; bases not matched to a gene: 17. The CDR3 sequence is CASGRGGEYLREQYF. The CDR3 bases are TGTGCCAGTGGAAGAGGGGGCGAATACCTCCGCGAGCAGTACTTC.

This chain connects TRBV18 to TRBJ1-6, with D possibly being TRBD1 (6 bases). CDR3 length equals 13 residues. Per the germline V gene, CDR1 is KGHSH and CDR2 is LQKENI. V was pared by 6 bases and J by 10 bases, with 13 bases between. The CDR3, as DNA: TGTGCCAGCTCCCAAATGACAGGATCACCCCTCCACTTT. Amino acids: CASSQMTGSPLHF.

This chain uses TRBV12-3 or TRBV12-4 with TRBJ1-5, with D unclear. The CDR3 sequence is 12 residues long. V was clipped by 5 bases and J by 4 bases, with 6 bases between them. The CDR3 nucleotides are TGTGCCAGCAGTCCCAATAATCAGCCCCAGCATTTT. Translation: CASSPNNQPQHF.

The rearrangement joins TRBV19 to TRBJ2-2, with TRBD1 matching 11 bases. Germline values: CDR1 LNHDA, CDR2 SQIVND (reference sequence). Unmatched junction bases numbered 5, after V lost 10 bases and J lost 4 bases. The CDR3 sequence is 14 residues long. CDR3 amino acids: CATRTGGVTGELFF. In DNA, the CDR3 is TGTGCCACCCGGACAGGGGGCGTCACCGGGGAGCTGTTTTTT.

The J gene is TRBJ1-3, the V gene TRBV2; 7 nucleotides agree with TRBD1. This CDR3 is 14 amino acids long. Germline values: CDR1 SNHLY, CDR2 FYNNEI. Germline trimming cut 6 bases from V and 0 bases from J; bases unmatched to any gene: 2. For the CDR3, the DNA is TGTGCCAGCAGGGGACAGTCCTCTGGAAACACCATATATTTT. It translates to CASRGQSSGNTIYF.

Turning to this clone: Distinct nucleotide sequences in the sample also encode this CDR3. The genes are TRBV5-1 and TRBJ2-1; tentatively, D is TRBD2 (5 bases). Trimming pared 4 bases from V and 2 bases from J, leaving 13 bases between. Germline lookup yields CDR1 SGHRS and CDR2 YFSETQ. CDR3 length: 15 residues. Here the CDR3 reads CASSPTSGTYNEQFF. Written as DNA, the CDR3 is TGCGCCAGCAGCCCGACCAGCGGAACCTACAATGAGCAGTTCTTC.

This sequence joins TRBV21-1 and TRBJ1-5; the DNA was not compared with TRBD1, the D call given in the table. TRBV21-1 is labeled a pseudogene. The CDR3 has 17 amino acids. The CDR3 reads CASSIRDSLGIPQPQHF. The CDR3 DNA sequence: TGTGCCAGCAGCATAAGGGACAGTCTAGGAATACCACAGCCCCAGCATTTT.

The rearrangement links TRBV7-2 to TRBJ1-1; possible D gene TRBD1, 5 bases. CDR3 length: 13 amino acids. V dropped 0 bases and J dropped 8 bases, with 10 bases sitting between them. In germline, CDR1 is SGHTA, CDR2 FQGNSA. This CDR3 reads CASSLATELEAFF. CDR3 coding DNA: TGTGCCAGCAGCTTAGCGACAGAGCTCGAAGCTTTCTTT.

The rearrangement uses TRBV4-2 and TRBJ1-1; 7 bases are shared with TRBD1. V lost 4 bases and J lost 2; bases outside the gene matches: 10. CDR3 length: 16 residues. CDR1 and CDR2 from the germline V gene are LGHNA and YNFKEQ. CDR3 sequence: CASSPEGALLNTEAFF. In DNA form, the CDR3 reads TGTGCCAGCAGCCCCGAGGGGGCACTCCTCAACACTGAAGCTTTCTTT.

This clone was seen just once. This chain joins TRBV29-1 and TRBJ2-2; 8 bases agree with TRBD1. The CDR3 spans 16 residues. Trimming cost V 2 bases and J 1 base; bases outside gene matches: 6. Per germline, CDR1 SQVTM and CDR2 ANQGSEA. CDR3 loop: CSVEHFGTGNTGELFF. CDR3 coding DNA: TGCAGCGTTGAACATTTTGGGACAGGGAACACCGGGGAGCTGTTTTTT.

This sequence joins TRBV5-1 and TRBJ1-5; D is unresolved. CDR1 is SGHRS, CDR2 YFSETQ, per germline. The CDR3 is 14 amino acids. V lost 2 bases, J lost 6 bases, and 12 bases lay in between. In DNA, the CDR3 is TGCGCCAGCAGCTTCGGGGAACTGGGTCAGCCCCAGCATTTT. It codes for CASSFGELGQPQHF.

The J gene is TRBJ1-4, the V gene TRBV28; D might be TRBD1 (5 bases). V lost 6 bases to trimming and J lost 4 bases, with 9 bases between them. CDR3 length: 13 amino acids. Germline loops: CDR1 MDHEN, CDR2 SYDVKM. This CDR3 reads CASSGGGNEKLFF. CDR3 in DNA: TGTGCCAGCAGCGGGGGTGGTAATGAAAAACTGTTTTTT.

The V gene is TRBV9, the J gene TRBJ2-1; the D gene is possibly TRBD2 (6 bases). The CDR3 is 15 amino acids. CDR1 SGDLS and CDR2 YYNGEE come from the germline V gene. V was pared by 6 bases and J by 0 bases, with 13 bases between. Written as DNA, the CDR3 is TGTGCCAGCACCACCGGGGGAAGCTCCTACAATGAGCAGTTCTTC. It is translated as CASTTGGSSYNEQFF.